Sequencing of this T cell receptor (beta chain) was carried out in a study of cytomegalovirus exposure and HLA in healthy donors. Study as a whole: Later, an analysis reported that the 130 or so validation repertoires had used the same platform as the roughly 650 first-cohort repertoires. Study-wide results and caveats: According to a subsequent analysis, TCR clusters identified in the first cohort showed a tendency to co-occur across the approximately 120 validation repertoires. Rarity held for most TCR sequences, but there were some public TCRs that occurred in many donors. According to the study, roughly 160 TCR beta chains were cytomegalovirus-associated.

Clones were sequenced by immunoSEQ multiplex PCR, and TCRdb holds only the in-frame ones, with some missing. This table has about 350,000 clones, approximately 90% appearing once. As to this clone: Its antigen is not known.

This CDR3 has 15 amino acids. Trimming at V came to 6 bases and at J to 0 bases, leaving 5 bases not matched to a gene. Germline V gene sequence: CDR1 MNHNS, CDR2 SASEGT. The origin of this receptor is a woman in her 30s in good health and CMV-seropositive. The sequenced material came from PBMCs. The rearrangement joins TRBV6-1 to TRBJ2-7; 10 bases are shared with TRBD1. CDR3 DNA sequence: TGTGCCAGCAGAACCGGGACAGGGGTCTCCTACGAGCAGTACTTC. It yields the protein CASRTGTGVSYEQYF.